The 20 T cell receptor beta chains listed next were all sequenced from one sample in a study of T cells after posttransplantation cyclophosphamide (dated by TCRdb to about 2016). The method was the immunoSEQ multiplex PCR assay. This is the immuneACCESS table as TCRdb keeps it, with only in-frame sequences that have V and J called. A part of the clones is gone; compared with another copy, unresolved V genes explain less than half, and the rest is unexplained. The sample has 42,000 or so clones on record, with no singletons. Of the sample, 4.5% is held by the ten largest clones. Sequencing was done on a sample of PBMCs. The source of these receptors is a woman aged 45-60 years in good health and a related stem cell transplant donor.

This clone was recorded many times. V usage is TRBV4-3 and J usage is TRBJ2-1; the match to TRBD2 covers 8 bases. The CDR3 consists of 15 residues. The V gene end was trimmed by 4 bases and the J gene end by 6 bases; junction bases not matched to a gene: 8. Germline CDR1 reads LGHNA; CDR2 reads YSLEER. CDR3 bases: TGCGCCAGCAGCCCGGGGGGGCGGGGAACCAATGAGCAGTTCTTC. Protein: CASSPGGRGTNEQFF.

This clone showed up many times. CDR3 region: CASSHGTTGLLFF. The CDR3, as DNA: TGTGCCAGCAGCCACGGAACCACAGGCTTACTGTTTTTT. V usage is TRBV6-5 and J usage is TRBJ1-4; possible D gene TRBD1, 5 bases. This CDR3 has 13 residues. V lost 6 bases and J lost 13, with 18 bases in between. The germline gives CDR1 MNHEY, CDR2 SVGAGI.

This clone was seen at least ten times. The V call is TRBV7-3, the J call TRBJ2-3, with 11 bases lining up with TRBD2. The germline gives CDR1 SGHTA, CDR2 FQGTGA. This CDR3 contains 16 residues. V shed 5 bases, J shed 2 bases, and the junction held 6 bases outside the gene matches. As DNA, the CDR3 is TGTGCCAGCAGCCCAGGGACTAGCGGCTACACAGATACGCAGTATTTT. It encodes CASSPGTSGYTDTQYF.

This clone was counted many times. The CDR3 bases are TGTGCCAGCTCACTTTGGGGGGGCGAGCAGTACTTC. It translates to CASSLWGGEQYF. V gene TRBV18 combines with J gene TRBJ2-7; TRBD2 matches 7 bases. V was pared by 4 bases and J by 6 bases, with 3 bases of the junction left unmatched. The CDR3 length is 12 residues. Germline CDR1 is KGHSH and CDR2 is LQKENI.

This clone was detected ten times or more. The CDR3 spells CASSLGRVGEKLFF. The CDR3 DNA is TGTGCCAGCAGCTTAGGGCGGGTGGGTGAAAAACTGTTTTTT. This chain connects TRBV7-2 to TRBJ1-4; D unclear. Germline V gene sequence: CDR1 SGHTA, CDR2 FQGNSA. CDR3 size: 14 residues. The V end was cut by 1 base, the J end by 7 bases, with 10 bases between.

In this sample, this clone turned up many times. J is TRBJ1-1 and V is TRBV28; D perhaps matches TRBD1 (5 bases). This CDR3 region has 12 residues. Germline CDR1 MDHEN, CDR2 SYDVKM. Trimming removed 6 bases at V and 11 bases at J, with 16 bases between. The CDR3 bases are TGTGCCAGCAGAACGACAGATGGAGGGGCTTTCTTT. Protein: CASRTTDGGAFF.

Remarks on this clone: Lacking the conserved final phenylalanine or tryptophan, this CDR3 likely reflects a read error. In nucleotides, the CDR3 is TGTGCCAGTAGCTGGACGGACAGGGGCGGTGGCTACACCCTC. It yields the protein CASSWTDRGGGYTL. V is TRBV19 and J is TRBJ1-2; TRBD1 aligns across 9 bases. V was clipped by 6 bases and J by 7 bases; unmatched bases: 9. The germline CDR1 and CDR2 sequences are LNHDA and SQIVND (reference sequence). This CDR3 contains 14 residues.

The rearrangement uses TRBV7-2 and TRBJ2-5; tentatively, D is TRBD2 (6 bases). The germline V gene encodes CDR1 SGHTA and CDR2 FQGNSA. The CDR3 extends over 14 amino acids. The V end was cut by 3 bases, the J end by 2 bases, with 10 bases between. The CDR3 bases are TGTGCCAGCAGCTTTCAGGGAGGTCAAGAGACCCAGTACTTC. Encoded protein: CASSFQGGQETQYF.

This clone was seen at least ten times. The chain links TRBV5-6 to TRBJ1-4, with TRBD1 matching 7 bases. The germline V gene encodes CDR1 SGHDT and CDR2 YYEEEE. The CDR3 has 15 amino acids. The V and J ends lost 1 base and 8 bases, in that order; junction bases with no gene match: 8. Here the CDR3 reads CASSLYGQEGEKLFF. In nucleotides, the CDR3 is TGTGCCAGCAGCTTGTATGGACAGGAGGGGGAAAAACTGTTTTTT.

This clone was seen at least ten times. J is TRBJ1-3 and V is TRBV19; D may be TRBD1 (5 bases). This CDR3 has 16 amino acids. V was clipped by 2 bases and J by 2 bases, with 13 bases between them. Per the germline V gene, CDR1 is LNHDA and CDR2 is SQIVND (reference sequence). The CDR3 here is CASSIIWAGTGNTIYF. In DNA form, the CDR3 reads TGTGCCAGTAGTATAATATGGGCAGGGACTGGAAACACCATATATTTT.

This clone was detected ten times or more. The chain links TRBV11-2 to TRBJ1-6; 7 bases line up with TRBD1. The CDR3 extends over 16 amino acids. With V trimmed by 0 bases and J by 5 bases, 4 bases remained unmatched. Per the germline V gene, CDR1 is SGHAT and CDR2 is FQNNGV. The CDR3: CASSLDRGRNNSPLHF. The CDR3, as DNA: TGTGCCAGCAGCTTAGACAGGGGGAGGAATAATTCACCCCTCCACTTT. The full variable domain, in which reference TRBV11-2 and TRBJ1-6 provide the parts outside the CDR3, is EAGVAQSPRYKIIEKRQSVAFWCNPISGHATLYWYQQILGQGPKLLIQFQNNGVVDDSQLPKDRFSAERLKGVDSTLKIQPAKLEDSAVYLCASSLDRGRNNSPLHFGNGTRLTVT.

This clone was recorded at least ten times. One end of the junction varies from germline; a read error may be responsible. This chain uses TRBV19 with TRBJ1-1; unclear D gene. Germline V gene lookup returns CDR1 LNHDA and CDR2 SQIVND (reference sequence). This CDR3 has 15 residues. CDR3 sequence reads: CASTIRLTANTEAFF. CDR3 coding DNA: TGTGCCAGTACTATAAGATTAACAGCGAACACTGAAGCTTTCTTT.

This clone was seen repeatedly, ten times or more. The V gene is TRBV6-6, the J gene TRBJ1-1, with D unresolved. The V gene's germline CDR1 is MNHNY and CDR2 SVGAGI (reference sequence). Trimming shortened V by 4 bases and J by 4 bases, and 19 bases separated the two germline ends. This CDR3 has 16 amino acids. As DNA, the CDR3 is TGTGCCAGCAGTTCGAGCGTTGGAGGGCCGGGCACTGAAGCTTTCTTT. It specifies CASSSSVGGPGTEAFF.

This clone occurred a few times. This chain connects TRBV28 to TRBJ2-3, with TRBD1 matching 8 bases. The trim removed 4 bases at V and 10 bases at J, leaving 16 bases unmatched. CDR1 MDHEN and CDR2 SYDVKM come from the germline V gene. CDR3 length equals 16 residues. CDR3 sequence: CASSSTGAGRGWAQYF. CDR3 bases: TGTGCCAGCAGTTCGACAGGGGCGGGACGTGGTTGGGCGCAGTATTTT.

This clone was seen ten or more times. This chain links TRBV9 with TRBJ1-1, with a possible D match to TRBD1 (5 bases). The CDR3 covers 16 residues. Germline CDR1 reads SGDLS; CDR2 reads YYNGEE. V was shortened by 3 bases and J by 3 bases, with 18 bases between the two germline ends. CDR3 nucleotides: TGTGCCAGCAGCGCCAGGGTAAATGGCATGGACACTGAAGCTTTCTTT. It yields the protein CASSARVNGMDTEAFF. Looking up the rest from reference TRBV9 and TRBJ1-1 gives the full variable domain: DSGVTQTPKHLITATGQRVTLRCSPRSGDLSVYWYQQSLDQGLQFLIQYYNGEERAKGNILERFSAQQFPDLHSELNLSSLELGDSALYFCASSARVNGMDTEAFFGQGTRLTVV.

This clone showed up many times. V gene TRBV5-6 combines with J gene TRBJ1-1; 9 bases match TRBD1. V trimming: 4 bases; J trimming: 1 base; junction bases outside the gene matches: 11. The CDR3 loop spans 17 amino acids. CDR1 is SGHDT and CDR2 is YYEEEE in the germline V gene. CDR3 nucleotides: TGTGCCAGCAGCCCAACGGACAGGGGAAGGGGGAACACTGAAGCTTTCTTT. Translated: CASSPTDRGRGNTEAFF. Based on the CDR3 plus reference TRBV5-6 and TRBJ1-1, the full variable domain is DAGVTQSPTHLIKTRGQQVTLRCSPKSGHDTVSWYQQALGQGPQFIFQYYEEEERQRGNFPDRFSGHQFPNYSSELNVNALLLGDSALYLCASSPTDRGRGNTEAFFGQGTRLTVV.

This clone was seen ten or more times. The chain combines TRBV6-4 with TRBJ1-2; TRBD1 aligns across 10 bases. In germline, CDR1 is MRHNA, CDR2 SNTAGT. V dropped 2 bases and J dropped 2; count of bases not matched to a gene: 5. The CDR3 runs 16 residues. DNA for the CDR3: TGTGCCAGCAGTGACAGGGGACAGGGGTCAAACTATGGCTACACCTTC. Translation gives CASSDRGQGSNYGYTF.

This clone occurred many times. The rearrangement joins TRBV5-4 to TRBJ1-1, with a tentative D call TRBD1 (6 bases). V shed 3 bases and J shed 6 bases, with 15 bases lying between them. Germline V gene sequence: CDR1 SGHNT, CDR2 YYREEE (reference sequence). This CDR3 has 14 residues. CDR3 nucleotides: TGTGCCAGCAGCTCATACAGGGACGCATCTGAAGCTTTCTTT. Its translation is CASSSYRDASEAFF.

There are many counts of this clone. The chain links TRBV10-3 to TRBJ2-1; D gene unclear. Germline CDR1 reads ENHRY; CDR2 reads SYGVKD. CDR3 length equals 12 residues. V was pared by 0 bases and J by 8 bases, with 5 bases between. The DNA of the CDR3 is TGTGCCATCAGTGAGTCGAGGCATGAGCAGTTCTTC. Protein sequence: CAISESRHEQFF.

This clone occurred many times. J is TRBJ2-4 and V is TRBV5-1, with D possibly TRBD1 on 5 matching bases. This CDR3 has 15 amino acids. Germline V gives CDR1 SGHRS, CDR2 YFSETQ. V lost 0 bases to trimming and J lost 5 bases, with 12 bases between them. The CDR3 nucleotides read TGCGCCAGCAGCTTGGAGGGGCACAACCAAAACATTCAGTACTTC. Its protein product is CASSLEGHNQNIQYF.